The 9 T cell receptor beta chains given below trace back to one sample, sequenced in a study of chronic HIV infection and antiretroviral therapy. Using its own MiXCR run on the 5' RACE reads, TCRdb lists one record per CDR3 protein. Altogether roughly 39,000 distinct CDR3 sequences are present, 7% to 10% being singletons, with the ten largest covering around 2.9%. The specimen was peripheral blood. These receptors originate from an adult who had HIV and had not received antiretroviral therapy, or was an uninfected healthy control (not recorded which).

A few counts support this clonotype. V and J are TRBV29-1 and TRBJ1-5, with D possibly being TRBD1 (6 bases). Germline loops: CDR1 SQVTM, CDR2 ANQGSEA. The CDR3 loop spans 12 amino acids. The V end lost 4 bases, the J end lost 3 bases, and 7 bases lay between the germline ends. CDR3 nucleotides: TGCAGCGTTGGGGACATCAATCAGCCCCAGCATTTT. This codes for CSVGDINQPQHF.

At least ten counts were recorded for this clonotype. The rearrangement joins TRBV30 to TRBJ2-1; 7 nucleotides agree with TRBD2. V trimming: 5 bases; J trimming: 7 bases; junction bases outside the gene matches: 8. The CDR3 consists of 13 residues. CDR1 GTSNPN and CDR2 SVGIG come from the germline V gene (reference sequence). This chain's CDR3 is CAWRLAVTNEQFF. CDR3 DNA: TGTGCCTGGCGGCTAGCGGTCACGAATGAGCAGTTCTTC.

The table lists this clonotype with many counts. The chain combines TRBV7-9 with TRBJ2-6; D is ambiguous. V lost 4 bases, J lost 4 bases, and 5 bases lay in between. The length of the CDR3 is 13 residues. The V gene's germline CDR1 is SEHNR and CDR2 FQNEAQ (reference sequence). DNA for the CDR3: TGTGCCAGCAGCTCCTGGGGGGCCAACGTCCTGACTTTC. Translating it yields CASSSWGANVLTF.

The rearrangement links TRBV5-1 to TRBJ2-6; D remains ambiguous. Germline CDR1 SGHRS, CDR2 YFSETQ. V was pared by 2 bases and J by 4 bases, with 7 bases between. This CDR3 is 14 amino acids long. The CDR3 spells CASSLQWGANVLTF. The DNA for the CDR3 is TGCGCCAGCAGCTTACAATGGGGGGCCAACGTCCTGACTTTC.

In this sample, this clonotype turned up many times. V gene TRBV28 combines with J gene TRBJ2-1, with a possible D match to TRBD2 (5 bases). This CDR3 is built from 14 residues. V dropped 3 bases and J dropped 8 bases, with 14 bases sitting between them. Per the germline V gene, CDR1 is MDHEN and CDR2 is SYDVKM. The CDR3 loop reads CASSFSGVIDEQFF. In DNA form, the CDR3 reads TGTGCCAGCAGTTTTTCCGGGGTTATCGATGAGCAGTTCTTC.

This clonotype has at least ten counts. The chain carries TRBV6-2 or TRBV6-3 and TRBJ2-1, with D unresolved. Germline-derived CDR1 and CDR2 are MNHEY and SVGEGT. This CDR3 contains 14 residues. V was pared by 2 bases and J by 4 bases, with 9 bases between. In DNA, the CDR3 is TGTGCCAGCAGTTACCTAAGCCTTTACAATGAGCAGTTCTTC. The encoded protein is CASSYLSLYNEQFF.

This clonotype was observed at least ten times. This rearrangement joins TRBV29-1 to TRBJ1-1; 8 nucleotides align to TRBD1. V shed 1 base, J shed 1 base, and the junction held 8 bases outside the gene matches. This CDR3 has 16 amino acids. The germline V gene encodes CDR1 SQVTM and CDR2 ANQGSEA. The CDR3 sequence: CSVEGPLTGANTEAFF. The CDR3 nucleotides are TGCAGCGTTGAAGGCCCCCTGACAGGGGCGAACACTGAAGCTTTCTTT.

This clonotype was observed a few times. V gene TRBV28 combines with J gene TRBJ2-3; 10 nucleotides align to TRBD1. Germline trimming cut 6 bases from V and 6 bases from J; bases unmatched to any gene: 9. The germline V gene encodes CDR1 MDHEN and CDR2 SYDVKM. This CDR3 has 15 residues. The CDR3 spells CASSRGTGELDTQYF. The CDR3 DNA sequence: TGTGCCAGCAGCCGGGGGACAGGGGAATTGGATACGCAGTATTTT. The full variable domain, completed using reference TRBV28 and TRBJ2-3, is DVKVTQSSRYLVKRTGEKVFLECVQDMDHENMFWYRQDPGLGLRLIYFSYDVKMKEKGDIPEGYSVSREKKERFSLILESASTNQTSMYLCASSRGTGELDTQYFGPGTRLTVL.

This clonotype has just a few counts. This sequence joins TRBV2 and TRBJ1-1, with D possibly matching TRBD1 (5 bases). Germline V lookup: CDR1 SNHLY, CDR2 FYNNEI. CDR3 size: 11 residues. V dropped 11 bases and J dropped 4 bases, with 11 bases sitting between them. The CDR3 is CARGVGTEAFF. Here the CDR3 DNA reads TGTGCCCGAGGGGTCGGCACTGAAGCTTTCTTT.